The 5 T cell receptor beta chains given below trace back to one sample, sequenced in a study of radiation and T cells in renal cell carcinoma. Using immunoSEQ multiplex PCR, the repertoire was profiled, and TCRdb retains in-frame clones only, with some absent. The table shows about 62,000 clones, with about 80% occurring only once. Time point described: blood 4 weeks post-SBRT, at nephrectomy. Treatment indicated: 15 Gy SBRT to primary tumor, nephrectomy 4 weeks later. The source material was blood, sampled from a patient whose treatment included radiotherapy and nephrectomy. The receptors were sampled from a man aged 55 to 70 with renal cell carcinoma.

This chain connects TRBV10-1 to TRBJ2-1; D perhaps matches TRBD2 (6 bases). This CDR3 is 13 amino acids long. Germline V gene lookup returns CDR1 WNHNN and CDR2 SYGVQD (reference sequence). Trimming took 8 bases from V and 8 from J, leaving 16 bases between them. CDR3 loop: CASLSRGKDEQFF. CDR3 DNA sequence: TGCGCCAGCCTTAGTCGGGGGAAGGATGAGCAGTTCTTC.

The J gene is TRBJ1-1, the V gene TRBV6-5; D is perhaps TRBD1 (5 bases). This CDR3 contains 15 residues. CDR1 MNHEY and CDR2 SVGAGI come from the germline V gene. V was clipped by 5 bases and J by 1 base, with 14 bases between them. The CDR3 spells CASSPAGPSNTEAFF. The CDR3 DNA follows: TGTGCCAGCAGTCCTGCGGGGCCTTCGAACACTGAAGCTTTCTTT.

The J gene is TRBJ1-1, the V gene TRBV2, with 10 nucleotides matching TRBD1. The V gene end was trimmed by 6 bases and the J gene end by 4 bases; junction bases not matched to a gene: 5. Germline CDR1 is SNHLY and CDR2 is FYNNEI. This CDR3 spans 14 amino acids. The CDR3 loop reads CASRGGQGSTEAFF. The CDR3 coding sequence is TGTGCCAGCAGGGGGGGACAGGGGAGCACTGAAGCTTTCTTT.

The CDR3 reads CASSPIGGSTDTQYF. The DNA of the CDR3 is TGTGCCAGCAGCCCTATTGGAGGGAGCACAGATACGCAGTATTTT. The chain combines TRBV7-9 with TRBJ2-3; possibly TRBD2 for D (6 bases). V was cut by 5 bases and J by 0 bases, with 12 bases left in between. Germline-derived CDR1 and CDR2 are SEHNR and FQNEAQ (reference sequence). This CDR3 is 15 amino acids long.

The V and J genes are TRBV10-1 and TRBJ1-4, with 8 bases that match TRBD1. This CDR3 is built from 16 residues. Germline V gene data show CDR1 as WNHNN and CDR2 as SYGVQD (reference sequence). The V segment lost 3 bases and the J segment 7 bases; nucleotides outside the gene matches: 10. CDR3 in amino acids: CASSDSGGTELEKLFF. The CDR3 DNA sequence: TGCGCCAGCAGTGACTCAGGGGGCACCGAGCTTGAAAAACTGTTTTTT.